The rows below give T cell receptor beta chains drawn from one sample of a study of blood T cell repertoires in COVID-19. TCRdb's copy holds only in-frame clones and misses some; the assay was immunoSEQ multiplex PCR. The sample has 300,000 to 400,000 clones, around 91% seen once. Sequenced input: peripheral blood. The receptors come from a woman younger than 30 who had recovered from COVID-19. CDR3s include the opening cysteine and the closing phenylalanine or tryptophan. A D gene is named only where the DNA matches it firmly. The listing skips clone size in some rows; elsewhere it reads once, few, many or a size class.

j_gene	d_gene	v_gene	abundance	CDR3nt	CDR3aa
TRBJ1-1	TRBD1	TRBV3-1/TRBV3-2	once	TGTGCCAGCAGCCCGTGGACAGGGGAAGCTTTCTTT	CASSPWTGEAFF
TRBJ2-1	NA	TRBV6-1	NA	TGTGCCAGCAGTGGACTAGCGGGACAGGGGAACAATGAGCAGTTCTTC	CASSGLAGQGNNEQFF
TRBJ2-5	NA	TRBV11-2	once	TGTGCCAGCAGCTTGGGACTTTTAGAGACCCAGTACTTC	CASSLGLLETQYF
TRBJ1-6	NA	TRBV2	few	TGTGCCAGCAGTGAAACCCAGGGGTTTGGATCACCCCTCCACTTT	CASSETQGFGSPLHF
TRBJ2-3	NA	TRBV11-2	once	TGTGCCAGCAGCTTCTCGGGAGACCGCACAGATACGCAGTATTTT	CASSFSGDRTDTQYF
TRBJ2-1	TRBD1	TRBV7-2	NA	TGTGCCAGCAGCCCCGACAGGGATGATGAGCAGTTCTTC	CASSPDRDDEQFF
TRBJ2-6	TRBD1	TRBV5-4	NA	TGTGCCAGCAGCAAAGCCGGGACAGGGGGCCCTGGGGCCAACGTCCTGACTTTC	CASSKAGTGGPGANVLTF
TRBJ1-1	TRBD1	TRBV12-5	NA	TGTGCTAGTGGTTCGCGAATACAGGGGGAGAACACTGAAGCTTTCTTT	CASGSRIQGENTEAFF
TRBJ2-2	TRBD2	TRBV11-2	NA	TGTGCCAGCAGCCGGGGGGGATCGAACACCGGGGAGCTGTTTTTT	CASSRGGSNTGELFF
TRBJ1-3	TRBD1	TRBV5-5	NA	TGTGCCAGCAGCTCTGGACAGGGGTCTGGAAACACCATATATTTT	CASSSGQGSGNTIYF
TRBJ2-1	NA	TRBV7-9	NA	TGTGCCAGCTCGGGGATGATCTACAATGAGCAGTTCTTC	CASSGMIYNEQFF
TRBJ2-5	TRBD2	TRBV11-3	NA	TGTGCCAGCAGCTCTAGCGGGAGGGAGACCCAGTACTTC	CASSSSGRETQYF
TRBJ2-2	TRBD1	TRBV4-3	NA	TGCGCCAGCAGCCAAGATTTCGCAGGGGGTATCGGGGAGCTGTTTTTT	CASSQDFAGGIGELFF
TRBJ1-6	NA	TRBV6-5	NA	TGTGCCAGCAGTTTGGAGGGCTATAATTCACCCCTCCACTTT	CASSLEGYNSPLHF
TRBJ1-5	NA	TRBV28	few	TGTGCCACCTTTCCCTCAGGGAAGACTTATCAGCCCCAGCATTTT	CATFPSGKTYQPQHF
TRBJ2-3	NA	TRBV6-4	NA	TGTGCCAGCAGCCATCAAGGGGATACTAGCACAGATACGCAGTATTTT	CASSHQGDTSTDTQYF
TRBJ2-1	NA	TRBV12-5	NA	TGTGCTAGTGGTACTCGCCTGTGGGGGGAACCTAACAATGAGCAGTTCTTC	CASGTRLWGEPNNEQFF
TRBJ2-5	NA	TRBV5-1	NA	TGCGCCAGCAGCTTGGTTTCTAGCATTGAGGAGACCCAGTACTTC	CASSLVSSIEETQYF
TRBJ2-6	NA	TRBV27	NA	TGTGCCAGCAGTTCTCTAACAGTCGCCTTACCTGGGGCCAACGTCCTGACTTTC	CASSSLTVALPGANVLTF
TRBJ2-6	TRBD1	TRBV4-1	NA	TGCGCCAGCAGCCAAGGAAGACAGGGGAAGCCTGGGGCCAACGTCCTGACTTTC	CASSQGRQGKPGANVLTF
TRBJ1-2	TRBD1	TRBV6-5	NA	TGTGCCAGCAGTTACCACAGGGGGAGAAGCTATGGCTACACCTTC	CASSYHRGRSYGYTF
TRBJ2-3	NA	TRBV7-2	NA	TGTGCCAGCAGCGAGCTACGCACAGATACGCAGTATTTT	CASSELRTDTQYF
TRBJ2-5	TRBD2	TRBV11-3	NA	TGTGCCAGCAGCTCCTTATGTGGTGGACTAGCGGGAGATTGGGAGACCCAGTACTTC	CASSSLCGGLAGDWETQYF
TRBJ1-1	NA	TRBV2	NA	TGTGCCAGCAAACAGGACGTGAACACTGAAGCTTTCTTT	CASKQDVNTEAFF
TRBJ2-1	NA	TRBV25-1	NA	TGTGCCAGCAGTGAATTGGGTAGCGGACTGTACAATGAGCAGTTCTTC	CASSELGSGLYNEQFF
TRBJ2-1	TRBD2	TRBV5-8	NA	TGTGCCAGCAGCCGGGGGGGCCCCTCCTACAATGAGCAGTTCTTC	CASSRGGPSYNEQFF
TRBJ2-1	NA	TRBV6-1	NA	TGTGCCAGCAGTGAACCCTCTCGGAGCTCCTACAATGAGCAGTTCTTC	CASSEPSRSSYNEQFF
TRBJ1-2	TRBD1	TRBV13	few	TGTGCCAGCAGCTACCGACAGGGAGGCTATGGCTACACCTTC	CASSYRQGGYGYTF
TRBJ1-4	NA	TRBV5-6	NA	TGTGCCAGCAGCTTTACAGGGACGACTAATGAAAAACTGTTTTTT	CASSFTGTTNEKLFF
TRBJ2-1	TRBD1	TRBV5-1	NA	TGCGCCAGCAGCTTCATGGACAGGGTGAACAATGAGCAGTTCTTC	CASSFMDRVNNEQFF
TRBJ2-3	NA	TRBV10-2	NA	TGCGCCAGCAGTGAGTGGAGGGGCACAGATACGCAGTATTTT	CASSEWRGTDTQYF
TRBJ2-1	NA	TRBV5-1	NA	TGCGCCAGCAGCTTCGCGGGTAGCTCCTACAATGAGCAGTTCTTC	CASSFAGSSYNEQFF
TRBJ2-2	NA	TRBV6-5	NA	TGTGCCAGCAAGGAATGGCAGGGGTCGTCCGGGGAGCTGTTTTTT	CASKEWQGSSGELFF
TRBJ2-1	NA	TRBV5-8	NA	TGTGCCAGCAGCTTGTACCCCATGAGGACTCTCTTCAATGAGCAGTTCTTC	CASSLYPMRTLFNEQFF
TRBJ2-1	TRBD2	TRBV5-1	NA	TGCGCCAGCAGTTACGGACTAGCGGGAGGGCGGTCCTACAATGAGCAGTTCTTC	CASSYGLAGGRSYNEQFF